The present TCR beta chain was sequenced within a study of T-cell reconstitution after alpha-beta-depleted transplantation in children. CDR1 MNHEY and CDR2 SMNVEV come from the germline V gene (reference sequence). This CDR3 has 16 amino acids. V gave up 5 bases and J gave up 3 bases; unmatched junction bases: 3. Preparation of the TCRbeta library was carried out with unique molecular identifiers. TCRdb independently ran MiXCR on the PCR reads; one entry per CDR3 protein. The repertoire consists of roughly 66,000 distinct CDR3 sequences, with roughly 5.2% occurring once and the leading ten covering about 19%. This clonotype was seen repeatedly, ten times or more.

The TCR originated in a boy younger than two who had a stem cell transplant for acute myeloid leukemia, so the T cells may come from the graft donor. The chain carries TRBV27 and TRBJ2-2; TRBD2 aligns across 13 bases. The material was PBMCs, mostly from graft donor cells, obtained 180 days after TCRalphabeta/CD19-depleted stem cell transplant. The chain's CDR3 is CASSLTSGGYTGELFF. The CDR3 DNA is TGTGCCAGCAGTCTGACTAGCGGGGGGTACACCGGGGAGCTGTTTTTT.